A selection of T cell receptor beta chains follows, all from one sample in a study of blood T cells in healthy people across ages. One entry per CDR3 protein, called by TCRdb with MiXCR from the 5' RACE reads. The sample records just over 800,000 distinct CDR3 sequences, approximately 67% being singletons. The material sequenced was blood. These receptors were taken from a man aged 25 to 40 in good health. Both conserved end residues are part of each CDR3.

J gene: TRBJ1-6; V gene: TRBV7-3; CDR3 protein: CASSLLRGNSPLHF
J gene: TRBJ2-1; V gene: TRBV20-1; CDR3 protein: CSANRQGSGKEQFF
J gene: TRBJ1-2; V gene: TRBV20-1; CDR3 protein: CSARARGQSNQRGYTF
J gene: TRBJ1-5; V gene: TRBV20-1; CDR3 protein: CSARSGTGREPQHF
J gene: .; V gene: TRBV10-3; CDR3 protein: CATGDSPYEQYF
J gene: TRBJ2-2; V gene: TRBV2; CDR3 protein: CASRPEGAGELFF
J gene: TRBJ2-7; V gene: TRBV7-9; CDR3 protein: CASSLWGTYEQYF
J gene: TRBJ2-6; V gene: TRBV7-3; CDR3 protein: CVSATANSGANVLTF
J gene: TRBJ1-5; V gene: TRBV12-3/TRBV12-4; CDR3 protein: CASSLESLGNQPQHF
J gene: TRBJ1-4; V gene: TRBV7-3; CDR3 protein: CASSPTPRGANEKLFF
J gene: TRBJ2-3; V gene: TRBV6-5; CDR3 protein: CASRGQGGGTQYF
J gene: TRBJ1-2; V gene: TRBV7-9; CDR3 protein: CASSLDQGRGYTF
J gene: TRBJ2-2; V gene: TRBV7-3; CDR3 protein: CASSQGRQETGELFF
J gene: TRBJ2-7; V gene: TRBV6-5; CDR3 protein: CASSSISYEQYF
J gene: TRBJ1-4; V gene: TRBV5-1; CDR3 protein: CASSLTDRGLFEKLFF
J gene: TRBJ1-1; V gene: TRBV12-3/TRBV12-4; CDR3 protein: CASSLDRTQAFF
J gene: TRBJ1-2; V gene: TRBV2; CDR3 protein: CASRDLSGYTF
J gene: TRBJ2-3; V gene: TRBV29-1; CDR3 protein: CSAVGDRVSVTQYF
J gene: TRBJ2-1; V gene: TRBV6-2/TRBV6-3; CDR3 protein: CASTGGLARFYEQFF
J gene: TRBJ2-2; V gene: TRBV6-2/TRBV6-3; CDR3 protein: CASSYLGTGPNTGELFF
J gene: TRBJ2-7; V gene: TRBV20-1; CDR3 protein: CSARDIAGNGYEQYF
J gene: TRBJ1-6; V gene: TRBV6-1; CDR3 protein: CASSELRTDSPLHF
J gene: TRBJ2-3; V gene: TRBV29-1; CDR3 protein: CSVAQPGTDTQYF
J gene: TRBJ2-7; V gene: TRBV29-1; CDR3 protein: CSLTVGYEQYF
J gene: TRBJ2-7; V gene: TRBV9; CDR3 protein: CASSVEAGAIYEQYF
J gene: TRBJ1-6; V gene: TRBV7-9; CDR3 protein: CASSSTLPSSYNSPLHF
J gene: TRBJ1-4; V gene: TRBV20-1; CDR3 protein: CSARDPREEKPFF
J gene: TRBJ1-2; V gene: TRBV20-1; CDR3 protein: CSAGSGQGSNGYTF
J gene: TRBJ1-2; V gene: TRBV25-1; CDR3 protein: CASQRPGLYGYTF
J gene: .; V gene: TRBV2; CDR3 protein: CASSEGGKYEQYF
J gene: TRBJ2-5; V gene: TRBV20-1; CDR3 protein: CSARDTGIETQYF
J gene: TRBJ1-6; V gene: TRBV4-3; CDR3 protein: CASSQAVPGSTGNSPLHF
J gene: TRBJ2-7; V gene: TRBV4-2; CDR3 protein: CASSQEEGAGSYEQYF
J gene: TRBJ2-1; V gene: TRBV6-6; CDR3 protein: CASTFRGNDNEQFF
J gene: TRBJ2-7; V gene: TRBV7-2; CDR3 protein: CASSLVGGTRNEQYF
J gene: TRBJ2-3; V gene: TRBV4-2; CDR3 protein: CASSQNPAGDDTQYF
J gene: TRBJ2-3; V gene: TRBV10-3; CDR3 protein: CAISDLGTDTQYF
J gene: TRBJ2-3; V gene: TRBV5-1; CDR3 protein: CASSSGTSTTDTQYF
J gene: TRBJ1-6; V gene: TRBV27; CDR3 protein: CASSSRTGSSYNSPLHF
J gene: TRBJ2-1; V gene: TRBV25-1; CDR3 protein: CASSAGLNEQFF
J gene: TRBJ2-3; V gene: TRBV5-1; CDR3 protein: CASEDSGGADTQYF
J gene: TRBJ2-2; V gene: TRBV12-3/TRBV12-4; CDR3 protein: CASVRGAGNTGELFF
J gene: TRBJ1-5; V gene: TRBV18; CDR3 protein: CASSPLAANQPQHF
J gene: TRBJ2-1; V gene: TRBV20-1; CDR3 protein: CSASKGGVGTEQFF
J gene: TRBJ2-5; V gene: TRBV20-1; CDR3 protein: CSADTEGQGQTQYF
J gene: TRBJ2-7; V gene: TRBV5-5; CDR3 protein: CASSPGRDRAYKQYF
J gene: TRBJ2-7; V gene: TRBV28; CDR3 protein: CASSTTDYEQYF
J gene: TRBJ2-3; V gene: TRBV5-5; CDR3 protein: CASSLWRGTDTQYF
J gene: TRBJ2-7; V gene: TRBV5-1; CDR3 protein: CASSFIAGDSYEQYF
J gene: TRBJ2-3; V gene: TRBV4-2; CDR3 protein: CASSQEPQGEAPTDTQYF
J gene: TRBJ2-7; V gene: TRBV18; CDR3 protein: CASSPGQTSYEQYF
J gene: TRBJ2-3; V gene: TRBV20-1; CDR3 protein: CSAKTSGAADTQYF
J gene: TRBJ1-6; V gene: TRBV20-1; CDR3 protein: CSARGQEHNSPLHF
J gene: TRBJ1-5; V gene: TRBV7-2; CDR3 protein: CASSFALGEGNQPQHF